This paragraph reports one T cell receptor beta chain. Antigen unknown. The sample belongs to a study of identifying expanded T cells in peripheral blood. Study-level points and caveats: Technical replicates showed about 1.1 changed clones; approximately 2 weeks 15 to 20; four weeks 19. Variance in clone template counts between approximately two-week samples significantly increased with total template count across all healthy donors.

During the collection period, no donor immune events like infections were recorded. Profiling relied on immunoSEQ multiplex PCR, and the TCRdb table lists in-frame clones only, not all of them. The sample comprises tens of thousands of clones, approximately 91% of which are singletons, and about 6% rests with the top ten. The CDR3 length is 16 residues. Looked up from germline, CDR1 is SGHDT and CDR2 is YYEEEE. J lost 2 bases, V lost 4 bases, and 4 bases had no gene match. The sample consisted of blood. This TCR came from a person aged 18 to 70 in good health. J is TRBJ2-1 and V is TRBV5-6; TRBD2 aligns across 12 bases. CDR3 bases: TGTGCCAGCAGCCGGACTAGCGGGGTTCCCTACAATGAGCAGTTCTTC. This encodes CASSRTSGVPYNEQFF.